The 14 T cell receptor beta chains given below trace back to one sample, sequenced in a study. One entry per CDR3 protein, called by TCRdb with MiXCR from the 5' RACE reads. The profile shows approximately 47,000 distinct CDR3 sequences, roughly 30% of them singletons. The sequenced material came from naive CD4+ T cells sorted from blood. Subset noted: naive CD4+ T cells, CD4+CD45RA+CD25-. Source of these receptors: a female donor with breast cancer.

The V gene is TRBV7-9, the J gene TRBJ2-7, with D perhaps matching TRBD1 (6 bases). Trimming removed 5 bases from V and 6 bases from J, with 17 bases in between. The germline gives CDR1 SEHNR, CDR2 FQNEAQ (reference sequence). The CDR3 consists of 14 residues. The CDR3 DNA follows: TGTGCCAGCAGCCAATTTACCACAGGGATCGAGCAGTACTTC. Encoded protein: CASSQFTTGIEQYF.

The V gene is TRBV5-1, the J gene TRBJ2-3, with D maybe TRBD1 (5 bases). V was shortened by 2 bases and J by 2 bases, with 9 bases between the two germline ends. The CDR3 has 14 amino acids. CDR1 SGHRS and CDR2 YFSETQ come from the germline V gene. Written as DNA, the CDR3 is TGCGCCAGCAGCTTCCCCAGGGACACAGATACGCAGTATTTT. Its protein is CASSFPRDTDTQYF.

This clonotype was recorded a few times. V gene TRBV10-1 combines with J gene TRBJ2-7; D is uncertain. The CDR3 is made up of 16 amino acids. Per the germline V gene, CDR1 is WNHNN and CDR2 is SYGVQD (reference sequence). V lost 3 bases to trimming and J lost 3 bases, with 18 bases between them. The CDR3 DNA follows: TGCGCCAGCAGTGATAAGTTCGGACCGAAAATCTACGAGCAGTACTTC. Its translation: CASSDKFGPKIYEQYF.

V and J are TRBV20-1 and TRBJ2-2, with 8 bases aligning to TRBD2. Germline CDR1 reads DFQATT; CDR2 reads SNEGSKA (reference sequence). The CDR3 consists of 18 residues. Trimming cost V 0 bases and J 1 base; bases outside gene matches: 10. The CDR3 DNA follows: TGCAGTGCTAGAGATAGGAAAATAGCGGGGAGGAACACCGGGGAGCTGTTTTTT. Its protein product is CSARDRKIAGRNTGELFF.

This clonotype turned up a few times. The CDR3 spells CASSLDSVSDTQYF. CDR3 DNA: TGTGCCAGCAGCTTGGACAGTGTCTCAGATACGCAGTATTTT. This chain connects TRBV6-6 to TRBJ2-3, with a possible D match to TRBD1 (6 bases). The V end lost 6 bases, the J end lost 4 bases, and 14 bases lay between the germline ends. Germline V CDR1 and CDR2: MNHNY, SVGAGI (reference sequence). The CDR3 loop spans 14 amino acids.

This clonotype was counted between two and nine times. This chain links TRBV24-1 with TRBJ2-6, with D perhaps matching TRBD2 (5 bases). Trimming left V 0 bases short and J 4 bases short, with 9 bases between. The V gene's germline CDR1 is KGHDR and CDR2 SFDVKD. The CDR3 spans 16 residues. The CDR3 loop reads CATSDLSGNGANVLTF. The CDR3 DNA follows: TGTGCCACCAGTGATTTGTCGGGGAACGGGGCCAACGTCCTGACTTTC.

The V gene is TRBV7-2, the J gene TRBJ1-5, with a tentative D call TRBD1 (6 bases). The CDR3 is 14 amino acids. Between the trimmed V and J ends, which lost 7 bases and 4 bases, there was a span of 14 bases. CDR1 SGHTA and CDR2 FQGNSA come from the germline V gene. The CDR3 spells CASTQTGGNQPQHF. CDR3 DNA sequence: TGTGCCAGCACCCAGACAGGAGGGAATCAGCCCCAGCATTTT.

J is TRBJ1-4 and V is TRBV20-1, with TRBD1 as a possible D gene (6 bases). CDR3 length: 11 amino acids. The germline V gene has CDR1 DFQATT and CDR2 SNEGSKA (reference sequence). Between the trimmed V and J ends, which lost 6 bases and 8 bases, there was a span of 10 bases. The CDR3 sequence is CSAGRGEKLFF. For the CDR3, the DNA is TGCAGTGCCGGGAGGGGGGAAAAACTGTTTTTT.

The DNA of the CDR3 is TGTGCCAGCAGCCAAACTCCATACGGGAGTCTCAATGAGCAGTTCTTC. It translates to CASSQTPYGSLNEQFF. This chain uses TRBV4-2 with TRBJ2-1; possibly TRBD2 for D (6 bases). V lost 2 bases, J lost 6 bases, and 17 bases lay in between. CDR3 length equals 16 residues. Germline values: CDR1 LGHNA, CDR2 YNFKEQ.

This clonotype was seen only a few times. The chain uses TRBV10-3 and TRBJ2-2; possibly TRBD2 for D (5 bases). The V end was cut by 2 bases, the J end by 5 bases, with 9 bases between. CDR1 ENHRY and CDR2 SYGVKD come from the germline V gene. CDR3 length equals 14 residues. CDR3 sequence reads: CAISEGRLTGELFF. The DNA for the CDR3 is TGTGCCATCAGTGAGGGAAGACTAACCGGGGAGCTGTTTTTT.

This clonotype was found a few times. The chain combines TRBV20-1 with TRBJ2-7; no clear D. CDR3 size: 14 residues. Trimming removed 6 bases from V and 2 bases from J, with 17 bases in between. CDR1 is DFQATT and CDR2 is SNEGSKA in the germline V gene (reference sequence). CDR3 sequence (DNA): TGCAGTGCCAGCCCCCCGAGTCCAGCCTACGAGCAGTACTTC. It encodes CSASPPSPAYEQYF.

As concerns this clonotype: This may arise from a read error, as a much more abundant clone is one base away. The V gene is TRBV7-9, the J gene TRBJ1-2, with 10 bases fitting TRBD1. Germline CDR1 and CDR2: SEHNR and FQNEAQ (reference sequence). The CDR3 loop spans 15 amino acids. The CDR3: CAGSLGGTGDYGYTF. In DNA, the CDR3 is TGTGCCGGCAGCTTAGGTGGGACAGGGGACTATGGCTACACCTTC.

This clonotype was counted many times. The genes are TRBV6-1 and TRBJ2-1; TRBD1 might be the D (5 bases). The V gene lost 2 bases and the J gene lost 6 bases, with 14 bases spanning the gap. This CDR3 region has 15 residues. Per germline, CDR1 MNHNS and CDR2 SASEGT. The CDR3 nucleotides are TGTGCCAGCAGTGAAAGGACACTACTCCTCAATGAGCAGTTCTTC. This translates into CASSERTLLLNEQFF.

The chain carries TRBV7-9 and TRBJ2-5, with D tentatively TRBD2 (5 bases). Germline lookup yields CDR1 SEHNR and CDR2 FQNEAQ (reference sequence). This CDR3 is built from 13 residues. Trimming took 3 bases from V and 5 from J, leaving 10 bases between them. DNA of the CDR3: TGTGCCAGCAGCTTCTCACAGCGGGAGACCCAGTACTTC. Amino acids: CASSFSQRETQYF.